A selection of T cell receptor beta chains follows, all from one sample in a study of identical twins. TCRdb re-derived calls from the 5' RACE reads in MiXCR, one entry per CDR3 protein. The sample consists of hundreds of thousands of distinct CDR3 sequences, 9.5% of them appearing once. The data also belong to a second study, concerning yellow fever vaccine responses in identical twins.

The sample was CD8+ T cells sorted from blood. These receptor sequences come from a woman aged 18-29 years in good health. CDR3s include the opening cysteine and the closing phenylalanine or tryptophan. A row's size may be missing; if present it is once, few, many or a size class.

cdr3_length: 16
v_call: TRBV19
j_call: TRBJ2-2
clone_size: NA
cdr3_aa: CASSIRSQWNTGELFF

cdr3_length: 15
v_call: TRBV6-1
j_call: TRBJ2-1
clone_size: few
cdr3_aa: CAPQGLAGKFDEQFF

cdr3_length: 15
v_call: TRBV7-9
j_call: TRBJ2-7
clone_size: many
cdr3_aa: CASSSGLMSSYEQYF

cdr3_length: 12
v_call: TRBV25-1
j_call: TRBJ2-7
clone_size: few
cdr3_aa: CASSGGLWEQYF

cdr3_length: 15
v_call: TRBV5-5
j_call: TRBJ2-4
clone_size: many
cdr3_aa: CASSFVGGTGDIQYF

cdr3_length: 12
v_call: TRBV5-6
j_call: TRBJ2-1
clone_size: few
cdr3_aa: CAGGVGGNEQFF

cdr3_length: 16
v_call: TRBV7-8
j_call: TRBJ1-2
clone_size: many
cdr3_aa: CASSFTTGAVDYGYTF

cdr3_length: 17
v_call: TRBV24-1
j_call: TRBJ2-2
clone_size: many
cdr3_aa: CATSDWFYKANTGELFF

cdr3_length: 12
v_call: TRBV27
j_call: TRBJ1-1
clone_size: few
cdr3_aa: CASSSGYTEAFF

cdr3_length: 17
v_call: TRBV7-9
j_call: TRBJ2-5
clone_size: NA
cdr3_aa: CASSLGRGGPLSETQYF

cdr3_length: 15
v_call: TRBV5-1
j_call: TRBJ2-1
clone_size: NA
cdr3_aa: CASSPTGGFYNEQFF

cdr3_length: 12
v_call: TRBV20-1
j_call: TRBJ2-7
clone_size: many
cdr3_aa: CSAASSTYEQYF

cdr3_length: 14
v_call: TRBV28
j_call: TRBJ2-5
clone_size: NA
cdr3_aa: CANLAATYQETQYF

cdr3_length: 13
v_call: TRBV12-3/TRBV12-4
j_call: TRBJ1-2
clone_size: many
cdr3_aa: CASTPQLWYGYTF

cdr3_length: 15
v_call: TRBV5-1
j_call: TRBJ2-7
clone_size: many
cdr3_aa: CASSSPGQTSYEQYF

cdr3_length: 16
v_call: TRBV20-1
j_call: TRBJ2-1
clone_size: many
cdr3_aa: CSASRTSGDEYNEQFF

cdr3_length: 17
v_call: TRBV7-2
j_call: TRBJ2-3
clone_size: few
cdr3_aa: CASSLEGSSGGTDTQYF

cdr3_length: 16
v_call: TRBV7-9
j_call: TRBJ2-1
clone_size: NA
cdr3_aa: CASSPPGQESYNEQFF

cdr3_length: 16
v_call: TRBV24-1
j_call: TRBJ2-1
clone_size: many
cdr3_aa: CATSDPQSGLADEQFF

cdr3_length: 18
v_call: TRBV28
j_call: TRBJ2-7
clone_size: NA
cdr3_aa: CASSSVWRTSRTLYEQYF

cdr3_length: 13
v_call: TRBV7-9
j_call: TRBJ1-1
clone_size: many
cdr3_aa: CASSWGRNTEAFF

cdr3_length: 16
v_call: TRBV29-1
j_call: TRBJ2-2
clone_size: few
cdr3_aa: CSVEAPANKNTGELFF

cdr3_length: 15
v_call: TRBV19
j_call: TRBJ2-1
clone_size: NA
cdr3_aa: CASSPAGEIYNEQFF

cdr3_length: 15
v_call: TRBV6-1
j_call: TRBJ2-3
clone_size: NA
cdr3_aa: CASSPTGPMEYTQYF

cdr3_length: 15
v_call: TRBV7-9
j_call: TRBJ1-1
clone_size: NA
cdr3_aa: CASSSRDRGNTEAFF

cdr3_length: 19
v_call: TRBV10-3
j_call: TRBJ2-7
clone_size: many
cdr3_aa: CAISDDGRGRTGGIYEQYF

cdr3_length: 17
v_call: TRBV10-3
j_call: TRBJ2-6
clone_size: few
cdr3_aa: CAISTYRDHSGANVLTF

cdr3_length: 13
v_call: TRBV27
j_call: TRBJ2-1
clone_size: few
cdr3_aa: CASSFDTYNEQFF

cdr3_length: 17
v_call: TRBV7-9
j_call: TRBJ2-2
clone_size: few
cdr3_aa: CASTPQPGSLNTGELFF

cdr3_length: 13
v_call: TRBV2
j_call: TRBJ2-2
clone_size: few
cdr3_aa: CASAPAGGGELFF

cdr3_length: 14
v_call: TRBV20-1
j_call: TRBJ2-7
clone_size: few
cdr3_aa: CSARVLGEAYEQYF

cdr3_length: 14
v_call: TRBV7-9
j_call: TRBJ2-1
clone_size: many
cdr3_aa: CASSLAPGGPEQFF

cdr3_length: 14
v_call: TRBV7-3
j_call: TRBJ2-3
clone_size: NA
cdr3_aa: CASSLGYPLDTQYF

cdr3_length: 17
v_call: TRBV4-3
j_call: TRBJ2-1
clone_size: few
cdr3_aa: CASSQEKGGQNLNEQFF

cdr3_length: 14
v_call: TRBV12-3/TRBV12-4
j_call: TRBJ2-1
clone_size: many
cdr3_aa: CASSSSVTYNEQFF

cdr3_length: 15
v_call: TRBV6-5
j_call: TRBJ1-5
clone_size: NA
cdr3_aa: CASSYSGEKDQPQHF

cdr3_length: 13
v_call: TRBV5-1
j_call: TRBJ2-2
clone_size: few
cdr3_aa: CASGTSLAGELFF

cdr3_length: 15
v_call: TRBV4-3
j_call: TRBJ2-6
clone_size: many
cdr3_aa: CASSQDGSGANVLTF

cdr3_length: 13
v_call: TRBV5-4
j_call: TRBJ2-1
clone_size: many
cdr3_aa: CASSYWGDNEQFF

cdr3_length: 18
v_call: TRBV6-2/TRBV6-3
j_call: TRBJ2-2
clone_size: once
cdr3_aa: CASSYSIGSELNTGELFF

cdr3_length: 15
v_call: TRBV20-1
j_call: TRBJ1-2
clone_size: NA
cdr3_aa: CSAKPGLSANYGYTF

cdr3_length: 15
v_call: TRBV4-2
j_call: TRBJ2-7
clone_size: many
cdr3_aa: CASSQEESHGYEQYF

cdr3_length: 15
v_call: TRBV20-1
j_call: TRBJ2-2
clone_size: NA
cdr3_aa: CSAQPNRRRTGELFF

cdr3_length: 13
v_call: TRBV4-3
j_call: TRBJ2-1
clone_size: many
cdr3_aa: CASGRGIQNEQFF

cdr3_length: 16
v_call: TRBV4-3
j_call: TRBJ2-2
clone_size: few
cdr3_aa: CASSSLAGGDTGELFF

cdr3_length: 15
v_call: TRBV6-2/TRBV6-3
j_call: TRBJ2-2
clone_size: many
cdr3_aa: CASKRQGIDTGELFF

cdr3_length: 15
v_call: TRBV20-1
j_call: TRBJ2-1
clone_size: many
cdr3_aa: CSARDPSSGSDEQFF

cdr3_length: 11
v_call: TRBV29-1
j_call: TRBJ2-3
clone_size: many
cdr3_aa: CSVDPTDTQYF

cdr3_length: 19
v_call: TRBV7-4
j_call: TRBJ2-6
clone_size: few
cdr3_aa: CASSVNRGPVAPGANVLTF

cdr3_length: 15
v_call: TRBV7-9
j_call: TRBJ2-7
clone_size: many
cdr3_aa: CASSWTGTASYEQYF

cdr3_length: 16
v_call: TRBV7-9
j_call: TRBJ2-3
clone_size: many
cdr3_aa: CASSPSRAGGLDTQYF

cdr3_length: 17
v_call: TRBV3-1
j_call: TRBJ1-5
clone_size: many
cdr3_aa: CASSQRSVSGKNQPQHF

cdr3_length: 16
v_call: TRBV6-1
j_call: TRBJ2-6
clone_size: few
cdr3_aa: CASSETGISGANVLTF

cdr3_length: 13
v_call: TRBV15
j_call: TRBJ2-3
clone_size: few
cdr3_aa: CATSQGAVDTQYF

cdr3_length: 13
v_call: TRBV7-8
j_call: TRBJ2-7
clone_size: few
cdr3_aa: CASSPLTDYEQYF